This T cell receptor (beta chain) originates from a study of blood T cell repertoires in COVID-19. About the research overall: In each case, the material was cDNA or gDNA derived from T cells, B-cell-depleted T cells, or PBMCs.

In the study's own analysis: Amplification of reference gene primers was used by the study to estimate nucleated cell counts. Generated by immunoSEQ multiplex PCR, the TCRdb table keeps only in-frame clones and is missing some. Clonal size and the V and J genes are those of that table, whereas D and trimming came from the DNA. The sample has some 300,000 clones; around 88% are singletons. Material for sequencing was peripheral blood. This receptor was obtained from a young woman who had recovered from COVID-19.

CDR3 residues: CASSPRQGHEQYF. The CDR3 nucleotides are TGTGCCAGCTCCCCGAGGCAGGGCCACGAGCAGTACTTC. V and J are TRBV18 and TRBJ2-7; D perhaps matches TRBD1 (5 bases). Trimming removed 6 bases from V and 5 bases from J, with 14 bases in between. The CDR3 runs to 13 residues. The germline gives CDR1 KGHSH, CDR2 LQKENI.